This T cell receptor beta chain stems from a study of T cell responses to AZD1222 COVID-19 vaccine (dated by TCRdb to the early 2020s). Study-level background: TCR sequencing covered more than 230 trial participants: 200 to 210 given two doses of AZD1222 and approximately 26 given two doses of MenACWY control vaccine. Trial participants were enrolled by age into 18-55, 56-69 and 70-plus year subgroups, with roughly 160, 29 and 62 TCR-sequenced participants respectively.

On this clone: Its antigen is currently not known. Base-call qualities are not available, and no considerably larger clone is one nucleotide away.

This specimen's time point label, per the study, means: about 28 days (+/-7) after the second vaccine dose. AZD1222 recipients given second doses at about 4 weeks or at about 12 weeks were pooled, since spike-specific TCR depth and breadth were not found to differ between the two schedules. The vaccinee samples were drawn from two UK trials, COV001 and COV002, one of which was a single-blind randomized controlled phase 2/3 trial testing AZD1222 (ChAdOx1 nCoV-19) in healthy adults. Trial participant PBMC samples were collected at day 0 and day 28 after the second dose for TCRbeta chain sequencing. The CDR3 regions of human TCRbeta chains were subjected to immunosequencing. The source study handled its data this way. Repertoire TCRs were checked for matches against a reference library of SARS-CoV-2-specific TCRs that had been generated using the MIRA antigen-specificity platform. Breadth meant the fraction of unique TCRs that were SARS-CoV-2-associated, whereas depth meant the fraction of total T cells that were SARS-CoV-2-associated. Using the MIRA data, each spike-specific TCR was assigned both to the spike region to which the TCR was reactive and to a CD4 or CD8 class. Log10-transformed breadth and depth values were compared by one-way ANOVA with Sidak's multiple comparisons tests. TCRdb took this table from immuneACCESS and kept in-frame rearrangements with V and J called. Such tables lack part of the clones; where checked against another copy, unresolved V genes explain under half of the gap, and the rest is unexplained. That table gives V, J and clone size, and the DNA gave D and trimming. Counted in this sample were around 140,000 clones; roughly 92% of them appeared once. The top ten clonotypes cover roughly 10% of the sample.

The CDR3 starts with the cysteine, ends with the phenylalanine, and has 13 residues. The entry retains the CDR3 DNA only, 39 bases that are in frame from base 1. According to the germline V gene, CDR1 reads SNHLY and CDR2 reads FYNNEI. Trimming at the junction amounts to 10 bases on V and 1 base on J, and the germline ends lie 13 bases apart. Broader findings and caveats from the paper: Only six AZD1222 recipients were SARS-CoV-2 seropositive at baseline, limiting conclusions about previously exposed vaccinees. A significant rise in spike-specific TCR breadth and depth was observed after two AZD1222 doses relative to day 0 and relative to MenACWY recipients. Participants were mostly white British and included more females than males, and it was suggested by the authors that clonal diversity may have been underestimated. No day 14 peak-response samples were available, so repertoires were characterized only after the peak T cell response. The 56-69-year group was small, and its depth increase did not reach significance, likely because of low power. Vaccine-associated CD4 TCRs spanned the whole spike protein, with dominant responses in regions 160-218 and 743-854. Epitopes outside the regions mutated in the B.1.351 and B.1.1.7 variants were reportedly recognized by nearly half of the unique spike-specific TCRs.

Specimen: peripheral blood, collected 28 days after the second AZD1222 dose. The receptor comes from an adult who received the AZD1222 COVID-19 vaccine. The chain joins TRBV2 to TRBJ1-1; no D gene is confidently identified. The DNA sequence is TGTGCCACCTCAGAATACGGGAACACTGAAGCTTTCTTT. Its protein reads: CATSEYGNTEAFF.